These 18 T cell receptor beta chains were sequenced from one sample in a study of shared clonotypes between healthy human individuals. The repertoire was sequenced with immunoSEQ multiplex PCR; TCRdb's copy has only in-frame clones and lacks some. Of about 520,000 clones listed, 81% are singletons. Sequencing was done on a sample of PBMCs. The receptors come from a middle-aged woman in good health. Some clones in this sample may be carry-over from other donors' samples.

Regarding this clone: This likely reflects a read error, since a far larger clone is one base away. The sample carries other DNA sequences with the same CDR3. The gene calls are TRBV10-3 and TRBJ1-5; D is possibly TRBD1 (6 bases). The V gene's germline CDR1 is ENHRY and CDR2 SYGVKD. The length of the CDR3 is 13 residues. CDR3 region: CAISRDNNQPQHF. The CDR3 DNA is TGCGCCATCAGCCGGGACAACAATCAGCCCCAGCATTTT.

This clone showed up many times. This same CDR3 is encoded by further DNA sequences in the sample. This sequence joins TRBV15 and TRBJ2-3; D might be TRBD2 (6 bases). Germline V gives CDR1 LNHNV, CDR2 YYDKDF (reference sequence). V gave up 3 bases and J gave up 2 bases, with 15 bases separating them. This CDR3 contains 16 residues. CDR3: CATSSLAEAPTDTQYF. For the CDR3, the DNA is TGTGCCACCAGCAGTTTAGCGGAGGCCCCCACAGATACGCAGTATTTT. Full variable domain (rest looked up from reference TRBV15 and TRBJ2-3): DAMVIQNPRYQVTQFGKPVTLSCSQTLNHNVMYWYQQKSSQAPKLLFHYYDKDFNNEADTPDNFQSRRPNTSFCFLDIRSPGLGDTAMYLCATSSLAEAPTDTQYFGPGTRLTVL.

V is TRBV9 and J is TRBJ2-1, with D unclear. The V end lost 0 bases, the J end lost 0 bases, and 10 bases lay between the germline ends. The germline V gene has CDR1 SGDLS and CDR2 YYNGEE. This CDR3 contains 16 residues. The CDR3 loop is CASSVGLPPSYNEQFF. CDR3 coding DNA: TGTGCCAGCAGCGTAGGGCTCCCCCCCTCCTACAATGAGCAGTTCTTC.

V usage is TRBV11-1 and J usage is TRBJ2-5; 11 bases line up with TRBD2. V shed 7 bases, J shed 4 bases, and the junction held 17 bases outside the gene matches. Germline V gene data show CDR1 as SGHAT and CDR2 as FQDESV (reference sequence). The length of the CDR3 is 18 residues. CDR3: CASTKTGTSGPRGETQYF. DNA of the CDR3: TGTGCCAGCACTAAGACAGGGACTAGCGGACCCAGGGGAGAGACCCAGTACTTC.

Comments on this clone: This probably arose from a read error, given a far larger clone one base away. V and J are TRBV6-1 and TRBJ1-1, with 9 bases fitting TRBD1. The germline gives CDR1 MNHNS, CDR2 SASEGT. After removal of 6 bases from V and 0 bases from J, the junction contained 2 bases not matched to a gene. This CDR3 has 14 residues. CDR3 amino acids: CASRGQGLNTEAFF. The CDR3 nucleotides are TGTGCCAGCAGGGGACAGGGATTGAACACTGAAGCTTTCTTT.

With respect to this clone: Compared with germline, one end of the junction differs, possibly owing to a read error. V is TRBV7-7 and J is TRBJ2-1, with D perhaps being TRBD1 or TRBD2 (6 bases each). The CDR3 covers 14 residues. Germline V gives CDR1 SSHAT, CDR2 FNYEAQ (reference sequence). For the CDR3, the DNA is TGTGCTAGCAGTGAGGGGGGTTCCTTCAATGAGCAGTTCTTC. It is translated as CASSEGGSFNEQFF.

V usage is TRBV28 and J usage is TRBJ1-5; D uncertain. Trimming took off 1 base at V and 5 bases at J, with 12 bases between the two ends. CDR3 length: 15 residues. Germline V gene data show CDR1 as MDHEN and CDR2 as SYDVKM. The CDR3 DNA follows: TGTGCCAGCAGTTTATCGACGGCTTTCCATCAGCCCCAGCATTTT. It codes for CASSLSTAFHQPQHF.

This clone has only a few counts. The V and J genes are TRBV28 and TRBJ2-7, with 7 bases identical to TRBD2. Germline V gene lookup returns CDR1 MDHEN and CDR2 SYDVKM. CDR3 size: 16 residues. Germline trimming cut 5 bases from V and 4 bases from J; bases unmatched to any gene: 14. For the CDR3, the DNA is TGTGCCAGCAGTGGGGTAGCTTGGGAGGGAGAGTACGAGCAGTACTTC. Protein sequence: CASSGVAWEGEYEQYF.

On this clone: A single base is all that separates this from a far larger clone, so a read error is likely. It is likely a read error, because the conserved phenylalanine at the end of the CDR3 is missing. J is TRBJ1-4 and V is TRBV7-9, with unresolved D. The V gene's germline CDR1 is SEHNR and CDR2 FQNEAQ (reference sequence). The CDR3 sequence is 15 residues long. V was trimmed by 3 bases and J by 6 bases, leaving 14 bases between them. CDR3 sequence (DNA): TGTGCCAGCAGCTTCGGGCCCCCTGATTATGAAAAACTGTTTCTT. Protein: CASSFGPPDYEKLFL.

V is TRBV27 and J is TRBJ1-1, with unresolved D. The CDR3 has 14 amino acids. V gave up 8 bases and J gave up 1 base, with 14 bases separating them. CDR1 is MNHEY and CDR2 is SMNVEV in the germline V gene (reference sequence). The CDR3 loop reads CASSADGPNTEAFF. DNA of the CDR3: TGTGCCAGCTCGGCGGACGGCCCGAACACTGAAGCTTTCTTT.

The gene calls are TRBV11-2 and TRBJ1-1; the D is unclear. Germline V lookup: CDR1 SGHAT, CDR2 FQNNGV. Trimming cost V 1 base and J 1 base, with 13 bases left between them. The CDR3 contains 16 residues. CDR3 nucleotide sequence: TGTGCCAGCAGCTTAGGGCCCACCCGGCGGAACACTGAAGCTTTCTTT. It yields the protein CASSLGPTRRNTEAFF. Supplemented by reference TRBV11-2 and TRBJ1-1, the full variable domain reads EAGVAQSPRYKIIEKRQSVAFWCNPISGHATLYWYQQILGQGPKLLIQFQNNGVVDDSQLPKDRFSAERLKGVDSTLKIQPAKLEDSAVYLCASSLGPTRRNTEAFFGQGTRLTVV.

The chain combines TRBV7-9 with TRBJ1-5; 8 bases map to TRBD1. CDR1 SEHNR and CDR2 FQNEAQ come from the germline V gene (reference sequence). The CDR3 totals 17 residues. The trim removed 1 base at V and 0 bases at J, leaving 5 bases unmatched. CDR3 residues: CASSLVAGGSSNQPQHF. The CDR3 DNA reads TGTGCCAGCAGCTTAGTAGCAGGGGGCAGTAGCAATCAGCCCCAGCATTTT.

The V and J genes are TRBV5-1 and TRBJ2-1; possible D gene TRBD2, 5 bases. The CDR3 is made up of 14 amino acids. Trimming removed 5 bases from V and 7 bases from J, with 16 bases in between. CDR1 and CDR2 from the germline V gene are SGHRS and YFSETQ. This CDR3 is CASSYDPGGNEQFF. CDR3 bases: TGCGCCAGCAGTTACGACCCCGGCGGGAATGAGCAGTTCTTC.

The V call is TRBV19, the J call TRBJ2-5; tentative D call: TRBD2 (6 bases). Trimming removed 6 bases from V and 2 bases from J, with 16 bases in between. There are 15 residues in the CDR3. Germline V CDR1 and CDR2: LNHDA, SQIVND (reference sequence). The CDR3: CASRPPLGTQETQYF. CDR3 sequence (DNA): TGTGCCAGTAGGCCCCCCCTCGGGACTCAAGAGACCCAGTACTTC.

This chain links TRBV28 with TRBJ2-3, with D perhaps being TRBD1 or TRBD2 (6 bases each). Germline-derived CDR1 and CDR2 are MDHEN and SYDVKM. The ends were cut back, 6 bases at V and 5 bases at J, with 18 bases in the middle. The CDR3 is 15 amino acids. CDR3 in DNA: TGTGCCAGCAGGGGGGGCCCAGGCGGAGGAGATACGCAGTATTTT. Translated, it gives CASRGGPGGGDTQYF.

The chain uses TRBV5-1 and TRBJ2-1, with D possibly TRBD2 on 6 matching bases. CDR1 is SGHRS and CDR2 is YFSETQ in the germline V gene. The V end lost 2 bases, the J end lost 7 bases, and 16 bases lay between the germline ends. This CDR3 has 15 residues. The CDR3 loop reads CASSFGLRLQNEQFF. The CDR3 DNA is TGCGCCAGCAGCTTCGGACTACGGTTGCAAAATGAGCAGTTCTTC. Supplemented by reference TRBV5-1 and TRBJ2-1, the full variable domain reads KAGVTQTPRYLIKTRGQQVTLSCSPISGHRSVSWYQQTPGQGLQFLFEYFSETQRNKGNFPGRFSGRQFSNSRSEMNVSTLELGDSALYLCASSFGLRLQNEQFFGPGTRLTVL.

The CDR3, as DNA: TGTGCCAGCAGCCAGCCCTTTTCATACAATGAGCAGTTCTTC. Translating gives CASSQPFSYNEQFF. V usage is TRBV7-9 and J usage is TRBJ2-1; D uncertain. Germline V gene lookup returns CDR1 SEHNR and CDR2 FQNEAQ (reference sequence). V was shortened by 5 bases and J by 4 bases, with 12 bases between the two germline ends. CDR3 length: 14 amino acids.

V gene TRBV30 combines with J gene TRBJ1-2; TRBD1 matches 8 bases. With 2 bases clipped from V and 7 bases from J, the junction kept 9 bases outside the gene matches. This CDR3 region has 14 residues. Germline assignment: CDR1 GTSNPN and CDR2 SVGIG (reference sequence). CDR3 DNA: TGTGCCTGGAGTTTCCGGGACAGGAATATTGGCTACACCTTC. Protein sequence: CAWSFRDRNIGYTF.